These T cell receptor beta chains were read from a single sample in a study of cytomegalovirus exposure and HLA in healthy donors. TCRdb's table, derived via immunoSEQ multiplex PCR, lists solely in-frame clones and lacks some. The sample has 150,000 to 200,000 clones; roughly 70% are singletons. Specimen: PBMCs. Receptors originate from a woman aged 40 to 50 in good health and CMV-seropositive. CDR3s include the opening cysteine and the closing phenylalanine or tryptophan. The D gene is left open where the match is weak. Rows may omit the clone size; those that give it use once, few, many or a size class.

>NA|TRBV4-2|TRBJ1-4|NA
TGTGCCAGCAGCCAAGAAACAGGGCTACGCAAAAATGAAAAACTGTTTTTT
CASSQETGLRKNEKLFF
>TRBD1|TRBV18|TRBJ1-6|NA
TGTGCCAGCTCAACCGGGACAGTCAAGAGTATCGATAATTCACCCCTCCACTTT
CASSTGTVKSIDNSPLHF
>TRBD2|TRBV9|TRBJ2-5|NA
TGTGCCAGCAGCGTATGGGGGGGGGAAGAGACCCAGTACTTC
CASSVWGGEETQYF
>TRBD2|TRBV7-3|TRBJ2-1|NA
TGTGCCAGCAGCTTACTAGCGGGAGGGGATGAGCAGTTCTTC
CASSLLAGGDEQFF
>TRBD2|TRBV4-2|TRBJ2-5|NA
TGTGCCAGCAGCCAAGGTCTAGCGGGGGGACAAGAGACCCAGTACTTC
CASSQGLAGGQETQYF
>NA|TRBV6-6|TRBJ1-1|few
TGTGCCAGCAGTTACATAAGGGGGAACACTGAAGCTTTCTTT
CASSYIRGNTEAFF
>NA|TRBV4-3|TRBJ2-5|NA
TGCGCCAGCAGCCAAGAGTGGATAGGAGGGGCCGGGGAGACCCAGTACTTC
CASSQEWIGGAGETQYF
>NA|TRBV12-5|TRBJ1-1|NA
TGTGCTAGTGGGTCTGGAGTGAACACTGAAGCTTTCTTT
CASGSGVNTEAFF
>NA|TRBV5-6|TRBJ2-1|NA
TGTGCCAGCAGCTTGGCCTACTACGATGAGCAGTTCTTC
CASSLAYYDEQFF
>NA|TRBV7-2|TRBJ2-5|NA
TGTGCCAGCAGCTTGGGGCAGGGGGAGACCCAGTACTTC
CASSLGQGETQYF
>NA|TRBV6-4|TRBJ1-1|few
TGTGCCAGTTCCCGGACAGAGAACACTGAAGCTTTCTTT
CASSRTENTEAFF
>NA|TRBV18|TRBJ1-5|few
TGTGCCAGCTCACCCTCCCTAGGAGGGGGCAATCAGCCCCAGCATTTT
CASSPSLGGGNQPQHF
>TRBD1|TRBV29-1|TRBJ1-2|NA
TGCAGCGTCAGGACAGGCTACTATGGCTACACCTTC
CSVRTGYYGYTF
>NA|TRBV19|TRBJ2-5|few
TGTGCCAGTAGTATCCTTGGGAGTCTAGGGGAGACCCAGTACTTC
CASSILGSLGETQYF
>TRBD1|TRBV10-3|TRBJ1-1|NA
TGTGCCACGGGGGATGAGGACAGGAGGGCTTTCTTT
CATGDEDRRAFF
>TRBD1|TRBV5-6|TRBJ2-3|few
TGTGCCAGCAGTAGGACAGGGAAACGTACAGATACGCAGTATTTT
CASSRTGKRTDTQYF
>NA|TRBV28|TRBJ2-7|NA
TGTGCCAGCATCCCAGGGGATAACTACGAGCAGTACTTC
CASIPGDNYEQYF
>NA|TRBV6-1|TRBJ1-1|few
TGTGCCAGCAGGTACAGGGACGGCCAAGCTTTCTTT
CASRYRDGQAFF
>NA|TRBV5-1|TRBJ1-2|NA
TGCGCCAGCAGCTTGGAGCAGGGAGGGGGCTACACCTTC
CASSLEQGGGYTF
>TRBD2|TRBV10-3|TRBJ2-7|NA
TGTGCCATCAGTGAGTCCTTTACTAGCGGGACCTACGAGCAGTACTTC
CAISESFTSGTYEQYF
>TRBD1|TRBV11-2|TRBJ1-2|NA
TGTGCCAGCAGCTCGCCGGGACAGGGTTATGGCTACACCTTC
CASSSPGQGYGYTF
>TRBD2|TRBV4-1|TRBJ2-3|NA
TGCGCCAGCAGCCACCTTGGGCGGGACGGGGGGGATACGCAGTATTTT
CASSHLGRDGGDTQYF
>TRBD1|TRBV28|TRBJ1-1|NA
TGTGCCAGCAGCGTCCGGGACAGACGTATTGCTTTCTTT
CASSVRDRRIAFF
>TRBD1|TRBV6-5|TRBJ2-3|NA
TGTGCCAGCAGTGTCACAGGGGTCCTCACAGATACGCAGTATTTT
CASSVTGVLTDTQYF
>TRBD1|TRBV27|TRBJ2-5|NA
TGTGCCAGCAGTTTTTCGTATGGGACAGGGGGGGGAGAGACCCAGTACTTC
CASSFSYGTGGGETQYF
>NA|TRBV28|TRBJ2-7|few
TGTGCCAGCAGTCTAGGGGGAGCCCTCTCCTACGAGCAGTACTTC
CASSLGGALSYEQYF
>NA|TRBV7-8|TRBJ1-3|NA
TGTGCCAGCAGCTTACGTGGAAACACCATATATTTT
CASSLRGNTIYF
>NA|TRBV19|TRBJ1-5|NA
TGTGCCAGTAGGGGAGGGTCTCTATTTGGTCAGCCCCAGCATTTT
CASRGGSLFGQPQHF
>TRBD2|TRBV7-6|TRBJ2-3|few
TGTGCCAGCAGCGGAAGCGGGGGTCTCACAGATACGCAGTATTTT
CASSGSGGLTDTQYF
>TRBD2|TRBV20-1|TRBJ2-5|NA
TGCAGTGCGGCGGGGGGGGAGACCCAGTACTTC
CSAAGGETQYF
>NA|TRBV28|TRBJ2-3|NA
TGTGCCAGCAGTCCCACCCGGTATACGCAGTATTTT
CASSPTRYTQYF
>TRBD1|TRBV4-3|TRBJ1-1|NA
TGCGCCAGCAGCCAATCCGGGACAGGGGTAGGAAACACTGAAGCTTTCTTT
CASSQSGTGVGNTEAFF
>TRBD1|TRBV7-2|TRBJ1-5|NA
TGTGCCAGCAGCTTATGGACAGGGGGTCATCAGCCCCAGCATTTT
CASSLWTGGHQPQHF
>NA|TRBV28|TRBJ2-7|NA
TGTGCCAGCAGTTTCGTACAGGGTTACGAGCAGTACTTC
CASSFVQGYEQYF
>NA|TRBV4-2|TRBJ2-1|NA
TGTGCCAGCAGCCAAGCCGGCAATGAGCAGTTCTTC
CASSQAGNEQFF
>TRBD1|TRBV18|TRBJ1-3|NA
TGTGCCAGCTCACCCGACAGGGGAGACCGAAACACCATATATTTT
CASSPDRGDRNTIYF
>TRBD1|TRBV18|TRBJ1-1|NA
TGTGCCAGCTCACTTAGGGACAGAAACACTGAAGCTTTCTTT
CASSLRDRNTEAFF
>NA|TRBV4-1|TRBJ1-1|NA
TGCGCCAGCAGCCAAGTGCCAGGGGCCCTGAACACTGAAGCTTTCTTT
CASSQVPGALNTEAFF
>NA|TRBV5-1|TRBJ1-2|NA
TGCGCCAGCAGCCTGCGGACAGTTTCCCCCTATGGCTACACCTTC
CASSLRTVSPYGYTF
>NA|TRBV7-9|TRBJ1-4|few
TGTTCCAGCAGCACATCAGGTGAAAAACTGTTTTTT
CSSSTSGEKLFF